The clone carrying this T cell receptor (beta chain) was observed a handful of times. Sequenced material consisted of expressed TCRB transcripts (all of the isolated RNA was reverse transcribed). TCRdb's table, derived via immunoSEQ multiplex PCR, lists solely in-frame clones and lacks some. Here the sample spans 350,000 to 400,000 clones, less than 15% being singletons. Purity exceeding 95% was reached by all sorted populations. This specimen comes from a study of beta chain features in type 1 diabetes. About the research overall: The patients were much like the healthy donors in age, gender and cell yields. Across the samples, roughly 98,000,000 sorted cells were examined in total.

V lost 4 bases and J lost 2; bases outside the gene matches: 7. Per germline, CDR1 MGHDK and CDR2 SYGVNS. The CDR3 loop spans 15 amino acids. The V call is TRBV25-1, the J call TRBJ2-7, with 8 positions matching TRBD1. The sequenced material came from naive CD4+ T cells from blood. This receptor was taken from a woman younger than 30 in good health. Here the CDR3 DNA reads TGTGCCAGCAGTGCTCAGGGGGCTGGGACCTACGAGCAGTACTTC. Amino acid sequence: CASSAQGAGTYEQYF.